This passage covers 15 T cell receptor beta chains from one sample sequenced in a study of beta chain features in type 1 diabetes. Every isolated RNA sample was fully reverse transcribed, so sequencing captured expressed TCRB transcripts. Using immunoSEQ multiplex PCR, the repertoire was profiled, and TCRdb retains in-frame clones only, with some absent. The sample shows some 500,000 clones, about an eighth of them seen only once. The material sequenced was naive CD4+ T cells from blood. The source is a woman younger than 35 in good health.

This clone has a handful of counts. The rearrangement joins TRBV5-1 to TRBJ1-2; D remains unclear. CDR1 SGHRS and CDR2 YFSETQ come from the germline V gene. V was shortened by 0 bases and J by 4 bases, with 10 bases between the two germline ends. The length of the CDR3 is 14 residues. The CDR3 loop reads CASSLAGSSYGYTF. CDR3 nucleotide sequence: TGCGCCAGCAGCTTGGCGGGGTCCTCCTATGGCTACACCTTC.

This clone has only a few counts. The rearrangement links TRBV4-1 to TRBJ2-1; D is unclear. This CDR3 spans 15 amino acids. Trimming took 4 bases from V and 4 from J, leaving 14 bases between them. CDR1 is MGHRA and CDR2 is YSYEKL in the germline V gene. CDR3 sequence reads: CASSPWGSPYNEQFF. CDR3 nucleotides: TGCGCCAGCAGCCCTTGGGGTAGCCCGTACAATGAGCAGTTCTTC.

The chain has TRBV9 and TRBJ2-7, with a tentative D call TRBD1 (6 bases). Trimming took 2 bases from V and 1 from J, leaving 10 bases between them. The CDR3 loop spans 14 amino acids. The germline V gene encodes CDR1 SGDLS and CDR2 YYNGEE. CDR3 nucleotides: TGTGCCAGCAGCGTGGACAGTTATTCCTACGAGCAGTACTTC. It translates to CASSVDSYSYEQYF.

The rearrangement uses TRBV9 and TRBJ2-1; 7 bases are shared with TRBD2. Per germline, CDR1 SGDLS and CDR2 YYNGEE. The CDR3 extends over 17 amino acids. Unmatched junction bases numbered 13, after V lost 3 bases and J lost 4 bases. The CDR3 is CASSESGRGGGYNEQFF. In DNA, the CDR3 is TGTGCCAGCAGCGAATCAGGGAGGGGTGGAGGATACAATGAGCAGTTCTTC.

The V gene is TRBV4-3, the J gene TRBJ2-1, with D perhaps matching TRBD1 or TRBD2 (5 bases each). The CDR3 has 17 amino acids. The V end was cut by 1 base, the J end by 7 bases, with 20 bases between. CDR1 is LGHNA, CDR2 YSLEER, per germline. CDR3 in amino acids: CASSQVWGLRVGNEQFF. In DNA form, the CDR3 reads TGCGCCAGCAGCCAAGTATGGGGGTTAAGGGTTGGGAATGAGCAGTTCTTC.

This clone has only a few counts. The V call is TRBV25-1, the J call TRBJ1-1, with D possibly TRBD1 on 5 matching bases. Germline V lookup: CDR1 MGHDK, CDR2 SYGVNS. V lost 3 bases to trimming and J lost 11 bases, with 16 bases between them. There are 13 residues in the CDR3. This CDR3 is CASSEGGRRAAFF. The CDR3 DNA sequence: TGTGCCAGCAGTGAGGGGGGTCGGAGGGCGGCTTTCTTT. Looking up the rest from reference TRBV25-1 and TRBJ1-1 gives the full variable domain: EADIYQTPRYLVIGTGKKITLECSQTMGHDKMYWYQQDPGMELHLIHYSYGVNSTEKGDLSSESTVSRIRTEHFPLTLESARPSHTSQYLCASSEGGRRAAFFGQGTRLTVV.

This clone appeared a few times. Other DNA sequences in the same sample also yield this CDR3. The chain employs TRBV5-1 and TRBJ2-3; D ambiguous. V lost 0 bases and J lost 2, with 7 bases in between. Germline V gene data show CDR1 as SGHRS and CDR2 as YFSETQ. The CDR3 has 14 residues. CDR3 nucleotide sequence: TGCGCCAGCAGCTTGGTTGGTAACACAGATACGCAGTATTTT. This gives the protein CASSLVGNTDTQYF.

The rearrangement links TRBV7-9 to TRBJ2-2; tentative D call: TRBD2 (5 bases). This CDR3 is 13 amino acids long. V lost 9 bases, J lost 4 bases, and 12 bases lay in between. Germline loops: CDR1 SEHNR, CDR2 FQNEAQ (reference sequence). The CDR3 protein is CASKTGFTGELFF. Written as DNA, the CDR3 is TGTGCCAGTAAGACGGGGTTCACCGGGGAGCTGTTTTTT.

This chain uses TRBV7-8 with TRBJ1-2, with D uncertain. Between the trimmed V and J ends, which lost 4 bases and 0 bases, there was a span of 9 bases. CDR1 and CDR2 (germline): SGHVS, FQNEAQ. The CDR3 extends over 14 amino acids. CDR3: CASSYGSPNYGYTF. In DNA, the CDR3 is TGTGCCAGCAGCTATGGCAGTCCTAACTATGGCTACACCTTC.

The CDR3 sequence: CASSVPGTGSNEQFF. Written as DNA, the CDR3 is TGTGCCAGCAGCGTACCCGGGACAGGGTCCAATGAGCAGTTCTTC. This chain uses TRBV9 with TRBJ2-1; 9 bases line up with TRBD1. The CDR3 consists of 15 residues. With 1 base clipped from V and 6 bases from J, the junction kept 5 bases outside the gene matches. In germline, CDR1 is SGDLS, CDR2 YYNGEE.

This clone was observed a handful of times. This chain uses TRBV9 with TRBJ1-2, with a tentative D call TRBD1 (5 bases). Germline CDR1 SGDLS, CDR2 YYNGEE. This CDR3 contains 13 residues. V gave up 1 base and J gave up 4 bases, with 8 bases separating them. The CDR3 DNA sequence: TGTGCCAGCAGCGTACAGGGATTCTATGGCTACACCTTC. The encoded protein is CASSVQGFYGYTF.

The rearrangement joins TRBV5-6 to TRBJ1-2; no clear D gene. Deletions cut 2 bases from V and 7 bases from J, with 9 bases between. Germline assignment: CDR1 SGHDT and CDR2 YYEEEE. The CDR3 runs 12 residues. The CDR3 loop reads CASSLLGFGYTF. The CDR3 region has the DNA TGTGCCAGCAGCTTATTAGGGTTTGGCTACACCTTC.

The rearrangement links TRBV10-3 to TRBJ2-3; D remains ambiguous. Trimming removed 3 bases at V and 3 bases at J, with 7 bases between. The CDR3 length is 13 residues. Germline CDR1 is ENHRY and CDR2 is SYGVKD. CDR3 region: CAISDVGTDTQYF. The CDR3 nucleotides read TGTGCCATCAGTGACGTGGGAACAGATACGCAGTATTTT.

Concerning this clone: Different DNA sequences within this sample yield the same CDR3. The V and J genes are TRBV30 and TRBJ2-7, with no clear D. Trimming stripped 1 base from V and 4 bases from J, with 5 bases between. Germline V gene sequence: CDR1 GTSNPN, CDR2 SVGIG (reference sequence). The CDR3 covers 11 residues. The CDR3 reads CAWSGLYEQYF. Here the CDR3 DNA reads TGTGCCTGGAGTGGTTTATACGAGCAGTACTTC. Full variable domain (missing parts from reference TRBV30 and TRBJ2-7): SQTIHQWPATLVQPVGSPLSLECTVEGTSNPNLYWYRQAAGRGLQLLFYSVGIGQISSEVPQNLSASRPQDRQFILSSKKLLLSDSGFYLCAWSGLYEQYFGPGTRLTVT.

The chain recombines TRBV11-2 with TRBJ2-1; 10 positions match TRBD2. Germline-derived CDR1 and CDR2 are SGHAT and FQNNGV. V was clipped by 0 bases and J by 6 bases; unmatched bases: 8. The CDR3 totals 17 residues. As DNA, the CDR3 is TGTGCCAGCAGCTTAGATTTCGCTAGCGGGAGTCGCAATGAGCAGTTCTTC. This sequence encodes CASSLDFASGSRNEQFF.